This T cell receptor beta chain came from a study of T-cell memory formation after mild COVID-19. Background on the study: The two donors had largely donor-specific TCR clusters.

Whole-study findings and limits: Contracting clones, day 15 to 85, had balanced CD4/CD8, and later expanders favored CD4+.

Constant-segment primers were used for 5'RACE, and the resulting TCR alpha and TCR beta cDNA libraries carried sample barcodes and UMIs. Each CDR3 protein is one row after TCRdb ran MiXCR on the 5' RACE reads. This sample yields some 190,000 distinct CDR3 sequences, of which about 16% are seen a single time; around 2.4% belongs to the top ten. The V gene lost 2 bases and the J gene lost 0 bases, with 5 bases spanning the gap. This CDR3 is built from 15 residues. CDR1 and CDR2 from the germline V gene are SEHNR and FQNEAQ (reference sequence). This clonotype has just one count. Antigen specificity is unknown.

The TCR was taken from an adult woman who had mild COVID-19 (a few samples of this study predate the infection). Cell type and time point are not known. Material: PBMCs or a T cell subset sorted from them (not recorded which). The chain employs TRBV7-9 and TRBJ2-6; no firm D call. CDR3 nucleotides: TGTGCCAGCAGCTTAAGCTTCTCTGGGGCCAACGTCCTGACTTTC. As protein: CASSLSFSGANVLTF.